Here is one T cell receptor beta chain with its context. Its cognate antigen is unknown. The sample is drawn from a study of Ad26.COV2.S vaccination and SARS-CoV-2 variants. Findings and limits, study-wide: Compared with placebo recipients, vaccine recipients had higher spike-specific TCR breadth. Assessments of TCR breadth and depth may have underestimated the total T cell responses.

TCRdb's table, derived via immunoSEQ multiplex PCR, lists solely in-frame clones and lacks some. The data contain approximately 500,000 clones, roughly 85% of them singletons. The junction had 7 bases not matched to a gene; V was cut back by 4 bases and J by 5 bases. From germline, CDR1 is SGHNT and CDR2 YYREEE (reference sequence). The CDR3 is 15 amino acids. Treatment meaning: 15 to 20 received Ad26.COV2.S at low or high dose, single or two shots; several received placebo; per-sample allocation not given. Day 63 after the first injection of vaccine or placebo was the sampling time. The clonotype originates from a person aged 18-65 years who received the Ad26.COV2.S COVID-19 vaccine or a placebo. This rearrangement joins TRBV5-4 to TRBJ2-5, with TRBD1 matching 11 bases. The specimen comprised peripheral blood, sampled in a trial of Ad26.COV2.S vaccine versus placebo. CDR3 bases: TGTGCCAGCAGCGGGACAGGGGGAAGGGTGGAGACCCAGTACTTC. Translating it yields CASSGTGGRVETQYF.